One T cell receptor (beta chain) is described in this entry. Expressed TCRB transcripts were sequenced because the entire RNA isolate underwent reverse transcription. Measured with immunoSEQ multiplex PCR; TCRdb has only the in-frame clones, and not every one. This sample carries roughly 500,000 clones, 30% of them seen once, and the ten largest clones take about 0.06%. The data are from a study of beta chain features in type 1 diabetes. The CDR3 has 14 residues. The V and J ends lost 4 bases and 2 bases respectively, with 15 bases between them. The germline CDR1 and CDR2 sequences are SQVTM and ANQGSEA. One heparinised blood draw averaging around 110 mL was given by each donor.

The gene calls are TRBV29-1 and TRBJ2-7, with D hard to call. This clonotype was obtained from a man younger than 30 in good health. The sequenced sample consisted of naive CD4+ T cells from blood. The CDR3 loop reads CSVVDGRRTYEQYF. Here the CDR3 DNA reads TGCAGCGTTGTAGACGGGCGTAGGACCTACGAGCAGTACTTC.